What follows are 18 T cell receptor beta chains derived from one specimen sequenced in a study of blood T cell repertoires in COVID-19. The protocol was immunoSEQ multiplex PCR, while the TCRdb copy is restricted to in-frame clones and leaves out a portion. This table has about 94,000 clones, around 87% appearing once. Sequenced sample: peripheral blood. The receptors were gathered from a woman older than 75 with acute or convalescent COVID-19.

CDR3 sequence (DNA): TGTGCCAGTAGTGAGGAAGAACGCGATCAGCCCCAGCATTTT. It encodes CASSEEERDQPQHF. The chain carries TRBV19 and TRBJ1-5; D call uncertain. Germline lookup yields CDR1 LNHDA and CDR2 SQIVND (reference sequence). Trimming shortened V by 5 bases and J by 5 bases, and 13 bases separated the two germline ends. This CDR3 has 14 amino acids.

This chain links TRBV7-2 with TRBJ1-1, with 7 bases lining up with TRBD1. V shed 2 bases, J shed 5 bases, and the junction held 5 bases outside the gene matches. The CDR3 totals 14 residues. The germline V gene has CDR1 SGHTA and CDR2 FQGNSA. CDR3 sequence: CASSLRGGLTEAFF. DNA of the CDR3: TGTGCCAGCAGCTTACGAGGGGGCTTGACTGAAGCTTTCTTT.

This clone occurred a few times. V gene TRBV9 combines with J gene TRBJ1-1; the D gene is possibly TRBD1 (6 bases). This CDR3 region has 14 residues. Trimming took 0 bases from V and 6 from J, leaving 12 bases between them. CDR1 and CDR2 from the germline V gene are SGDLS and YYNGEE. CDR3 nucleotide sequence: TGTGCCAGCAGCGTAGCGGTGGGGGCGGCTGAAGCTTTCTTT. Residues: CASSVAVGAAEAFF.

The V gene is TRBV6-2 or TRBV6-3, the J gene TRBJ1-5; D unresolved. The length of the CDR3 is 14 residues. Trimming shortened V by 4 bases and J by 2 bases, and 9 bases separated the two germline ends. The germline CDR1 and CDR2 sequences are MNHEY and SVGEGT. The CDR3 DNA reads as TGTGCCAGCAGTTTAGACTCGGGCAATCAGCCCCAGCATTTT. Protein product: CASSLDSGNQPQHF.

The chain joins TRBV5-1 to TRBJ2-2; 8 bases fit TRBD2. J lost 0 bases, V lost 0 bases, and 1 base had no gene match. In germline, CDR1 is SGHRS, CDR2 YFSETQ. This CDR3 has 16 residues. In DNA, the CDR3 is TGCGCCAGCAGCTTGGATAGCGGGACGAACACCGGGGAGCTGTTTTTT. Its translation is CASSLDSGTNTGELFF.

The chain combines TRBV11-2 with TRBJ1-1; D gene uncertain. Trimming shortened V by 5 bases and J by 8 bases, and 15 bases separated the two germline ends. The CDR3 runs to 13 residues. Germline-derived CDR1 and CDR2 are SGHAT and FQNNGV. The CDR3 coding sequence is TGTGCCAGCAGCGCTAGGACCGGGGTAGAAGCTTTCTTT. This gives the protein CASSARTGVEAFF.

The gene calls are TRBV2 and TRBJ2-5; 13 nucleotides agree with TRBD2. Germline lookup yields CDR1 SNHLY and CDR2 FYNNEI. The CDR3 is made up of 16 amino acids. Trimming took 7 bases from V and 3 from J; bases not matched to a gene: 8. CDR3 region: CASTEGTSGAKETQYF. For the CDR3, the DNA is TGTGCCAGCACCGAGGGGACTAGCGGGGCTAAAGAGACCCAGTACTTC.

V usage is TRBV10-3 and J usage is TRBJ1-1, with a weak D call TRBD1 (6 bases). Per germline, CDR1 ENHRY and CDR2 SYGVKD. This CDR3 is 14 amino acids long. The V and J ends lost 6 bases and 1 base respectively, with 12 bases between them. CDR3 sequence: CAIRIQGPNTEAFF. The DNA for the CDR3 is TGTGCCATCAGAATACAGGGCCCGAACACTGAAGCTTTCTTT.

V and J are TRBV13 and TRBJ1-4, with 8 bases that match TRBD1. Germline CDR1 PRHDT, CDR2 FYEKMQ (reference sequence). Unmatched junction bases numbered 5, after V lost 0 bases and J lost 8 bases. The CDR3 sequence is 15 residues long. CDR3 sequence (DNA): TGTGCCAGCAGCTTAGGAGGGGCAGGGGGCGAAAAACTGTTTTTT. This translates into CASSLGGAGGEKLFF. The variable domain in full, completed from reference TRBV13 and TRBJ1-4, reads AAGVIQSPRHLIKEKRETATLKCYPIPRHDTVYWYQQGPGQDPQFLISFYEKMQSDKGSIPDRFSAQQFSDYHSELNMSSLELGDSALYFCASSLGGAGGEKLFFGSGTQLSVL.

The CDR3 DNA is TGTGCCAGCAGGATGGGGCCGGGGGGCTATGGCTACACCTTC. This gives the protein CASRMGPGGYGYTF. V gene TRBV28 combines with J gene TRBJ1-2, with D perhaps matching TRBD1 (5 bases). V was trimmed by 6 bases and J by 4 bases, leaving 15 bases between them. The germline CDR1 and CDR2 sequences are MDHEN and SYDVKM. This CDR3 spans 14 amino acids.

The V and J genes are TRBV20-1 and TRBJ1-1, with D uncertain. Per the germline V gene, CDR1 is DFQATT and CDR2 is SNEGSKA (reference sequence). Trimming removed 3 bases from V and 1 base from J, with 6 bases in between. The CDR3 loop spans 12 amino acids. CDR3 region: CSASNKNTEAFF. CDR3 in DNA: TGCAGTGCTAGTAACAAGAACACTGAAGCTTTCTTT.

DNA of the CDR3: TGTGCCAGCAGCCTCTCTAGCACAGATACGCAGTATTTT. This gives the protein CASSLSSTDTQYF. This chain connects TRBV3-1 (or the pseudogene TRBV3-2) to TRBJ2-3, with D unclear. The CDR3 sequence is 13 residues long. Germline CDR1 LGHDT, CDR2 YNNKEL (reference sequence). V gave up 4 bases and J gave up 0 bases, with 5 bases separating them.

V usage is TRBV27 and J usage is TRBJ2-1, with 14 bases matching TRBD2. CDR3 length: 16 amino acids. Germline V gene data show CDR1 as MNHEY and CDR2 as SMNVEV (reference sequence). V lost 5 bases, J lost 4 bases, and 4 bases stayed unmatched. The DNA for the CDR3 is TGTGCCAGCAGTCCCCGACTAGCGGGGGGGTACAATGAGCAGTTCTTC. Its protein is CASSPRLAGGYNEQFF.

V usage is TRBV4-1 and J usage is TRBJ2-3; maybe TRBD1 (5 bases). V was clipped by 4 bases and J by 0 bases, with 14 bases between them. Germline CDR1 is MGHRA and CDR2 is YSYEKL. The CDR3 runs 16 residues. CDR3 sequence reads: CASSRRQGPSTDTQYF. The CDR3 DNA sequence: TGCGCCAGCAGCCGTCGGCAGGGCCCTAGCACAGATACGCAGTATTTT.

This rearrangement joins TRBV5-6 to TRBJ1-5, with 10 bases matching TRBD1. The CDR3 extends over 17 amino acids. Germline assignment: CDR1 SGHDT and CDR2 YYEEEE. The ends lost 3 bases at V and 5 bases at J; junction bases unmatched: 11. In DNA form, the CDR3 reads TGTGCCAGCAGCTACGACAGGGGGCCCATTATATATCAGCCCCAGCATTTT. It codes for CASSYDRGPIIYQPQHF.

This CDR3 reads CASSIDRGHSEAFF. CDR3 in DNA: TGTGCCAGTAGTATAGATCGGGGACACTCTGAAGCTTTCTTT. The rearrangement joins TRBV19 to TRBJ1-1; tentatively, D is TRBD1 (6 bases). Germline CDR1 and CDR2: LNHDA and SQIVND (reference sequence). CDR3 size: 14 residues. Trimming stripped 0 bases from V and 6 bases from J, with 11 bases between.

The CDR3 spells CSVSWGGETQYF. DNA for the CDR3: TGCAGCGTTTCTTGGGGAGGAGAGACCCAGTACTTC. This chain joins TRBV29-1 and TRBJ2-5; possibly TRBD2 for D (6 bases). CDR3 length equals 12 residues. Looked up from germline, CDR1 is SQVTM and CDR2 is ANQGSEA. The V gene lost 5 bases and the J gene lost 4 bases, with 11 bases spanning the gap.

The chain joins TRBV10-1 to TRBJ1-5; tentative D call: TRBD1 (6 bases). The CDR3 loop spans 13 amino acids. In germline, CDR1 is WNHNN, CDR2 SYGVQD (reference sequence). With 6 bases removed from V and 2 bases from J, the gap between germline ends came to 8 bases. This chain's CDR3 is CASSRQGNQPQHF. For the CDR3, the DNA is TGCGCCAGCAGCCGACAGGGCAATCAGCCCCAGCATTTT.